The entry that follows covers one T cell receptor beta chain sequence. The data were taken from a study of blood T cell repertoires in COVID-19. Recruited during active infection, patients (from Seattle) were subsequently followed longitudinally. The protocol was immunoSEQ multiplex PCR, while the TCRdb copy is restricted to in-frame clones and leaves out a portion. The data contain fewer than 300,000 clones, approximately 90% of them singletons. Germline V gene data show CDR1 as SQVTM and CDR2 as ANQGSEA. This CDR3 is 14 amino acids long. The sequence was collected from a woman aged 45-65 years with COVID-19, enrolled during active disease. The chain links TRBV29-1 to TRBJ2-5; maybe TRBD2 (5 bases). Sequenced input: peripheral blood. The CDR3 DNA is TGCAGGAGATCTAGGGAAGACTACCGGGAGACCCAGTACTTC. Its protein product is CRRSREDYRETQYF.